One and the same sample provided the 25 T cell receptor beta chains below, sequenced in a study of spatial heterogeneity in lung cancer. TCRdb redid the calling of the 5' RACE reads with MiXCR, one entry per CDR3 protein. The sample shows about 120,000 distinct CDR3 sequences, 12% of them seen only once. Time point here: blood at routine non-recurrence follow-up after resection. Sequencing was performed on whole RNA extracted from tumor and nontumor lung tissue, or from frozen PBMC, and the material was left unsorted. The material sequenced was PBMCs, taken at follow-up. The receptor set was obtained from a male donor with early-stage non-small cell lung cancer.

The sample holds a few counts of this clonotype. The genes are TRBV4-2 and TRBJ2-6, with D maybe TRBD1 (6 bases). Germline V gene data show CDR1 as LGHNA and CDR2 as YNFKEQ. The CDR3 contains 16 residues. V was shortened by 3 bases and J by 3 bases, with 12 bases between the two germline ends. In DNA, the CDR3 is TGTGCCAGCAGCCACGACAGGACCTTTGGGGCCAACGTCCTGACTTTC. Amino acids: CASSHDRTFGANVLTF.

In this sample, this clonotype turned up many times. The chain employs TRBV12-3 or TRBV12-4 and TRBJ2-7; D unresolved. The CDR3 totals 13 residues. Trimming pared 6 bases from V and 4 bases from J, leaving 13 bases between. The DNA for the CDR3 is TGTGCCAGCAGCCTCAGTATTAAATACGAGCAGTACTTC. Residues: CASSLSIKYEQYF.

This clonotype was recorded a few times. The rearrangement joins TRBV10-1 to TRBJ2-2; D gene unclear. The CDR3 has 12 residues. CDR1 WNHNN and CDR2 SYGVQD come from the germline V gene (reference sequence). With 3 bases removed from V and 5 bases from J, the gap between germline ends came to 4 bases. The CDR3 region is CASSELTGELFF. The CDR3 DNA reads TGCGCCAGCAGTGAACTTACCGGGGAGCTGTTTTTT.

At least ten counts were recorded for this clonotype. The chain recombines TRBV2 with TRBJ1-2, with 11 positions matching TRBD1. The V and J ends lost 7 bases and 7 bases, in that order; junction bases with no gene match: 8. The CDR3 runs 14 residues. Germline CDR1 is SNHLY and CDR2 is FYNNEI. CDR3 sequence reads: CASTQPGQGVGYTF. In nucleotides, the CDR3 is TGTGCCAGCACTCAACCGGGACAGGGGGTTGGCTACACCTTC.

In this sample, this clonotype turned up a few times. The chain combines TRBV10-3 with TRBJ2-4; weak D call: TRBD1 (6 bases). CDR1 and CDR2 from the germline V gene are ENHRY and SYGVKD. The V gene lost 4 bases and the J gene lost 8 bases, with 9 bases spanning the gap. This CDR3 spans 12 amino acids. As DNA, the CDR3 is TGTGCCATCAGTGGGACAGATGACATTCAGTACTTC. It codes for CAISGTDDIQYF.

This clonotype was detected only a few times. The CDR3 coding sequence is TGTGCCAGCAGCTTAAGATGGGAGGGGAGAGATACGCAGTATTTT. Protein: CASSLRWEGRDTQYF. V gene TRBV11-1 combines with J gene TRBJ2-3, with 7 nucleotides matching TRBD2. The trim removed 2 bases at V and 5 bases at J, leaving 7 bases unmatched. CDR1 is SGHAT, CDR2 FQDESV, per germline (reference sequence). This CDR3 is 15 amino acids long.

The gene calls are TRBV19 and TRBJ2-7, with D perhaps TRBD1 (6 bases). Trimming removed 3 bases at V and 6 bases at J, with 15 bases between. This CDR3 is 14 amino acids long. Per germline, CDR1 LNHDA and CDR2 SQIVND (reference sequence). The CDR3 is CASSIRGPFSEQYF. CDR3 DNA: TGTGCCAGTAGTATCAGGGGACCCTTTTCCGAGCAGTACTTC.

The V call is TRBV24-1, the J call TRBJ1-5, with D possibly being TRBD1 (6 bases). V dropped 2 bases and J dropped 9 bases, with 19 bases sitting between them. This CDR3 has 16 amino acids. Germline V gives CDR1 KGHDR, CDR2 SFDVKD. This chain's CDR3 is CATSDSRLGAAGPQHF. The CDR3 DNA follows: TGTGCCACCAGTGATTCAAGATTGGGGGCCGCGGGGCCCCAGCATTTT.

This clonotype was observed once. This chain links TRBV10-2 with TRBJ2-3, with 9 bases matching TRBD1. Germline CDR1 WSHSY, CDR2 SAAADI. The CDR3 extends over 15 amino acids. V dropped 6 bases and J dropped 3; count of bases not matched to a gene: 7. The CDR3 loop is CASRTGTGRTDTQYF. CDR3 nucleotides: TGCGCCAGCAGAACCGGGACAGGGAGGACAGATACGCAGTATTTT.

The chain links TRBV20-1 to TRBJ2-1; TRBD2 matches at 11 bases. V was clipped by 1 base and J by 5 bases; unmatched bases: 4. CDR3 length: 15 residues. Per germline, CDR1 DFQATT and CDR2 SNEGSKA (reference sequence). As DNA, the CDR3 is TGCAGTGCTAGAGCTAGCGGGGGGCCCCACAATGAGCAGTTCTTC. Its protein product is CSARASGGPHNEQFF.

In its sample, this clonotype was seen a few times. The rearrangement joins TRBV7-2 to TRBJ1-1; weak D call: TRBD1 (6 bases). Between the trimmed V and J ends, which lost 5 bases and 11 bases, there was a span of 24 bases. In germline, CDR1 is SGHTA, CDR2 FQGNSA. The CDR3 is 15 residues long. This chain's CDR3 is CASSPHGPGDGLAFF. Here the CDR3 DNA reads TGTGCCAGCAGCCCCCACGGGCCAGGGGACGGATTGGCTTTCTTT.

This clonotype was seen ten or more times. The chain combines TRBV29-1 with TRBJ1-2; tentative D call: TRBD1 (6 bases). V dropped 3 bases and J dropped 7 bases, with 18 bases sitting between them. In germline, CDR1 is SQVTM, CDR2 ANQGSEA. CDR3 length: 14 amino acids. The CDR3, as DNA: TGCAGCGTTGATTTGGTGGGGACAAAAGGTGGCTACACCTTC. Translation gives CSVDLVGTKGGYTF. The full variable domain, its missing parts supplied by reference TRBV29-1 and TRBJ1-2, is SAVISQKPSRDICQRGTSLTIQCQVDSQVTMMFWYRQQPGQSLTLIATANQGSEATYESGFVIDKFPISRPNLTFSTLTVSNMSPEDSSIYLCSVDLVGTKGGYTFGSGTRLTVV.

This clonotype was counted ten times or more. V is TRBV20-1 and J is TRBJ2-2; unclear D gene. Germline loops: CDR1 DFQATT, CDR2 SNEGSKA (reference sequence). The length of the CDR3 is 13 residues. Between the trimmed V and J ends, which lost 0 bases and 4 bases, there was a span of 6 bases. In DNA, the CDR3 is TGCAGTGCTAGAGATGTGGTCACCGGGGAGCTGTTTTTT. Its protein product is CSARDVVTGELFF.

CDR3 sequence: CATEAWGYGYTF. CDR3 nucleotide sequence: TGTGCCACCGAGGCCTGGGGCTATGGCTACACCTTC. The V gene is TRBV28, the J gene TRBJ1-2, with D hard to call. The CDR3 loop spans 12 amino acids. Trimming took off 10 bases at V and 4 bases at J, with 13 bases between the two ends. The V gene's germline CDR1 is MDHEN and CDR2 SYDVKM.

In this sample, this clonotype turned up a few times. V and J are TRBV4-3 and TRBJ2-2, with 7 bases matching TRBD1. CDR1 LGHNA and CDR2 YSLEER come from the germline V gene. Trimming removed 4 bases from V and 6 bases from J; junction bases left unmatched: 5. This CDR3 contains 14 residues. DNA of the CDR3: TGCGCCAGCAGCCCCTCACAGGGGCCCGGGGAGCTGTTTTTT. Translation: CASSPSQGPGELFF.

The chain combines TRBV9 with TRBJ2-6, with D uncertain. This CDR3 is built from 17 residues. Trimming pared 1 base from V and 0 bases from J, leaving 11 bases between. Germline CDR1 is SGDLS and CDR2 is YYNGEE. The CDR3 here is CASSVTPQISGANVLTF. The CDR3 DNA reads TGTGCCAGCAGCGTAACCCCCCAGATCTCTGGGGCCAACGTCCTGACTTTC.

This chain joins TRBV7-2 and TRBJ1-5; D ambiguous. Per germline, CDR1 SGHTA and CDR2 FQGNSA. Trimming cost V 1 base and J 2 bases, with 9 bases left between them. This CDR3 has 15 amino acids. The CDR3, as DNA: TGTGCCAGCAGCTTAGAGGCGACGCGCAATCAGCCCCAGCATTTT. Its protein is CASSLEATRNQPQHF. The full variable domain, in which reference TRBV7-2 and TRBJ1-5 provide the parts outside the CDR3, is GAGVSQSPSNKVTEKGKDVELRCDPISGHTALYWYRQSLGQGLEFLIYFQGNSAPDKSGLPSDRFSAERTGGSVSTLTIQRTQQEDSAVYLCASSLEATRNQPQHFGDGTRLSIL.

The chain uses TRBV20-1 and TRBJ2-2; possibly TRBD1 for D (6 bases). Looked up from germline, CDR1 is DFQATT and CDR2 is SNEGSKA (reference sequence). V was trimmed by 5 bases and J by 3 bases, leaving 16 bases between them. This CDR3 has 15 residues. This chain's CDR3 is CSAASPDSHTGELFF. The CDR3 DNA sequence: TGCAGTGCTGCTTCACCGGACAGCCACACCGGGGAGCTGTTTTTT.

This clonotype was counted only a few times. The CDR3 sequence: CAITKGQGTDTQYF. The CDR3 nucleotides read TGTGCCATCACCAAGGGTCAGGGCACAGATACGCAGTATTTT. The rearrangement uses TRBV10-3 and TRBJ2-3; D not resolved. The V gene lost 7 bases and the J gene lost 1 base, with 12 bases spanning the gap. The germline V gene has CDR1 ENHRY and CDR2 SYGVKD. The CDR3 sequence is 14 residues long.

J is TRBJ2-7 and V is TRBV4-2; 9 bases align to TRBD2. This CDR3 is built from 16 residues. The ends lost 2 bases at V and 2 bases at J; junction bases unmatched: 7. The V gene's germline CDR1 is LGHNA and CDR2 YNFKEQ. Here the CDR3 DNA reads TGTGCCAGCAGCCAACTTGCGGGGGGGTTAACCTACGAGCAGTACTTC. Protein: CASSQLAGGLTYEQYF.

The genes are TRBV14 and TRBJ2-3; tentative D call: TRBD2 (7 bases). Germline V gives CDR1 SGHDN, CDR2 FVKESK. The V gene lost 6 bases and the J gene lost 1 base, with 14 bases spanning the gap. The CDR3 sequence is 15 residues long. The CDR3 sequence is CASRPGGRGTDTQYF. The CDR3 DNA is TGTGCCAGCAGGCCGGGGGGCCGAGGCACAGATACGCAGTATTTT.

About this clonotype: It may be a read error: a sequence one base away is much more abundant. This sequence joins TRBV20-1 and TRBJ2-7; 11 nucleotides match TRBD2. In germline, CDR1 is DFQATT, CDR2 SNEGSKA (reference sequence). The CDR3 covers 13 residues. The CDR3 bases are TGCAGTGCTAGAGACCTAGCGGGGGGCGAGCATTACTTC. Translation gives CSARDLAGGEHYF.

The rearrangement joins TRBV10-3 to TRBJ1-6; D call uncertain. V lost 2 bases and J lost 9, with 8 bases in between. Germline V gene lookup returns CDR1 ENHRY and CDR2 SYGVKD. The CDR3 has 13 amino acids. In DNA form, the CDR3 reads TGTGCCATCAGTGAGCTCCCGGGTTCACCCCTCCACTTT. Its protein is CAISELPGSPLHF.

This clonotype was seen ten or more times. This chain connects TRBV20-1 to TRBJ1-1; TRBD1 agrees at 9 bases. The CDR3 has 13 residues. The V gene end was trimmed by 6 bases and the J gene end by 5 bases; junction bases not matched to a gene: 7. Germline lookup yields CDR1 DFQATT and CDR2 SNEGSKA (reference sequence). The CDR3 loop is CSAPTGGRTEAFF. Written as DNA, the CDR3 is TGCAGTGCCCCGACAGGGGGTAGGACTGAAGCTTTCTTT.

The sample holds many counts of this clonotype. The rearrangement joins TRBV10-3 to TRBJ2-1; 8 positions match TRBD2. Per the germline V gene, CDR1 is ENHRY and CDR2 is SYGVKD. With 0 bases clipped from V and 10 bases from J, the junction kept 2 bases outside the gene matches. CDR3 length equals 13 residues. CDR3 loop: CAISESIAGEQFF. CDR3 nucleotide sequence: TGTGCCATCAGTGAGTCGATAGCGGGGGAGCAGTTCTTC.